Shown below are 24 T cell receptor beta chains from a single sample sequenced in a study of OX40 agonist ivuxolimab in advanced cancers. Here immunoSEQ multiplex PCR was the method, and the copy in TCRdb shows in-frame clones only, minus some. The table lists nearly 20,000 clones, approximately 87% of them singletons, with roughly 15% in the top ten. The sample was CD4+ or CD8+ T cells sorted from blood, taken in a trial of the OX40 agonist ivuxolimab. All receptors come from an adult with an advanced solid tumor such as melanoma, head and neck, liver or kidney cancer.

The chain couples TRBV2 to TRBJ1-3; D gene ambiguous. Germline CDR1 SNHLY, CDR2 FYNNEI. There are 14 residues in the CDR3. V shed 11 bases and J shed 0 bases, with 14 bases lying between them. CDR3 residues: CADRQQLSGNTIYF. The CDR3 DNA sequence: TGTGCCGATCGCCAACAGCTCTCTGGAAACACCATATATTTT. Variable domain in full (rest from reference TRBV2 and TRBJ1-3): EPEVTQTPSHQVTQMGQEVILRCVPISNHLYFYWYRQILGQKVEFLVSFYNNEISEKSEIFDDQFSVERPDGSNFTLKIRSTKLEDSAMYFCADRQQLSGNTIYFGEGSWLTVV.

The gene calls are TRBV29-1 and TRBJ2-2, with D tentatively TRBD1 or TRBD2 (6 bases each). Trimming removed 2 bases from V and 5 bases from J, with 15 bases in between. This CDR3 has 15 residues. CDR1 is SQVTM, CDR2 ANQGSEA, per germline. DNA for the CDR3: TGCAGCGTTGAATTTTCGGGGGCGAGAACCGGGGAGCTGTTTTTT. It is translated as CSVEFSGARTGELFF.

The chain joins TRBV27 to TRBJ2-1; possibly TRBD2 for D (5 bases). The V gene lost 2 bases and the J gene lost 7 bases, with 9 bases spanning the gap. CDR3 size: 13 residues. Germline V gene data show CDR1 as MNHEY and CDR2 as SMNVEV (reference sequence). CDR3 bases: TGTGCCAGCAGTTTAGCACTAGGGAATGAGCAGTTCTTC. It codes for CASSLALGNEQFF.

This sequence joins TRBV27 and TRBJ1-4; D call uncertain. Germline V gives CDR1 MNHEY, CDR2 SMNVEV (reference sequence). The CDR3 sequence is 14 residues long. The V end was cut by 5 bases, the J end by 7 bases, with 14 bases between. The CDR3 DNA sequence: TGTGCCAGCAGTCGAACGGGGTTAAGTGAAAAACTGTTTTTT. Translated, it gives CASSRTGLSEKLFF.

This clone came up once. The chain recombines TRBV5-1 with TRBJ1-1; a possible D gene is TRBD1 (5 bases). The CDR3 is 16 residues long. CDR1 SGHRS and CDR2 YFSETQ come from the germline V gene. V was clipped by 4 bases and J by 5 bases, with 21 bases between them. CDR3 amino acids: CASSANGALGSTEAFF. The CDR3 bases are TGCGCCAGCAGCGCCAACGGGGCGTTAGGGAGTACTGAAGCTTTCTTT.

The V call is TRBV10-2, the J call TRBJ1-4; D not certain. CDR3 length equals 15 residues. Trimming pared 7 bases from V and 3 bases from J, leaving 15 bases between. Germline V gives CDR1 WSHSY, CDR2 SAAADI. The CDR3 DNA sequence: TGCGCCAGCAAAATGACTGAAGGAGCTAATGAAAAACTGTTTTTT. Its protein product is CASKMTEGANEKLFF.

This rearrangement joins TRBV4-3 to TRBJ2-6, with a tentative D call TRBD1 (6 bases). Trimming shortened V by 0 bases and J by 0 bases, and 15 bases separated the two germline ends. This CDR3 has 19 amino acids. Germline V gene lookup returns CDR1 LGHNA and CDR2 YSLEER. CDR3 region: CASSQDRTAPHSGANVLTF. The DNA of the CDR3 is TGCGCCAGCAGCCAAGATCGGACAGCGCCCCACTCTGGGGCCAACGTCCTGACTTTC.

The chain combines TRBV19 with TRBJ1-2, with D possibly TRBD1 on 6 matching bases. Trimming shortened V by 0 bases and J by 6 bases, and 14 bases separated the two germline ends. Germline CDR1 is LNHDA and CDR2 is SQIVND (reference sequence). This CDR3 is 15 amino acids long. The CDR3 loop is CASSIDFKGVNGYTF. The CDR3, as DNA: TGTGCCAGTAGTATAGATTTCAAGGGGGTTAATGGCTACACCTTC.

This chain connects TRBV29-1 to TRBJ2-5, with a weak D call TRBD1 (5 bases). From germline, CDR1 is SQVTM and CDR2 ANQGSEA. Trimming took off 1 base at V and 4 bases at J, with 13 bases between the two ends. CDR3 length: 14 amino acids. The CDR3 DNA reads TGCAGCGTTGAAGCGGCCAGGGTGGGAGAGACCCAGTACTTC. It translates to CSVEAARVGETQYF.

V gene TRBV9 combines with J gene TRBJ1-2; D unclear. The germline V and J ends were trimmed by 0 bases and 2 bases, with 8 bases remaining between them. CDR1 is SGDLS and CDR2 is YYNGEE in the germline V gene. The CDR3 runs 14 residues. The CDR3 DNA follows: TGTGCCAGCAGCGTAGAGGTTGGAAACTATGGCTACACCTTC. Protein: CASSVEVGNYGYTF.

The V call is TRBV28, the J call TRBJ2-3; D might be TRBD1 or TRBD2, each matching 5 bases. The CDR3 is made up of 14 amino acids. CDR1 is MDHEN and CDR2 is SYDVKM in the germline V gene. The V and J ends lost 7 bases and 4 bases respectively, with 15 bases between them. The CDR3, as DNA: TGTGCCAGCAACAAGAGAGTGGGGGCAGATACGCAGTATTTT. Protein: CASNKRVGADTQYF.

The CDR3 DNA is TGTGCCAGCAGTAACGGGGGGAGAGGCAATCAGCCCCAGCATTTT. This codes for CASSNGGRGNQPQHF. The chain links TRBV28 to TRBJ1-5, with D perhaps TRBD1 (5 bases). The CDR3 runs to 15 residues. V was trimmed by 5 bases and J by 2 bases, leaving 13 bases between them. Germline values: CDR1 MDHEN, CDR2 SYDVKM.

V gene TRBV7-9 combines with J gene TRBJ1-4, with D tentatively TRBD1 (6 bases). This CDR3 has 14 residues. Germline CDR1 reads SEHNR; CDR2 reads FQNEAQ (reference sequence). V was trimmed by 1 base and J by 5 bases, leaving 8 bases between them. For the CDR3, the DNA is TGTGCCAGCAGCTTAGGACAGGAGAATGAAAAACTGTTTTTT. Amino acid sequence: CASSLGQENEKLFF.

Comment on this clone: The same CDR3 is also encoded by other DNA sequences in this sample. The J gene is TRBJ2-7, the V gene TRBV27; D is unresolved. The CDR3 covers 13 residues. V lost 2 bases and J lost 7, with 12 bases in between. Germline CDR1 MNHEY, CDR2 SMNVEV (reference sequence). CDR3 in amino acids: CASSLTTMGEQYF. The CDR3 DNA sequence: TGTGCCAGCAGTTTAACGACCATGGGGGAGCAGTACTTC.

V and J are TRBV27 and TRBJ2-1; 14 nucleotides agree with TRBD2. V shed 3 bases, J shed 4 bases, and the junction held 5 bases outside the gene matches. The germline gives CDR1 MNHEY, CDR2 SMNVEV (reference sequence). CDR3 length: 17 residues. CDR3 amino acids: CASSLWTSGRSYNEQFF. DNA of the CDR3: TGTGCCAGCAGTTTGTGGACTAGCGGGAGGTCATACAATGAGCAGTTCTTC.

The gene calls are TRBV19 and TRBJ1-2; no clear D gene. Deletions cut 3 bases from V and 4 bases from J, with 12 bases between. The CDR3 length is 14 residues. CDR1 is LNHDA and CDR2 is SQIVND in the germline V gene (reference sequence). The CDR3 nucleotides are TGTGCCAGTAGTATCTTGGGAAAGGGCTATGGCTACACCTTC. Protein product: CASSILGKGYGYTF. Complete variable domain (other parts from reference TRBV19 and TRBJ1-2): DGGITQSPKYLFRKEGQNVTLSCEQNLNHDAMYWYRQDPGQGLRLIYYSQIVNDFQKGDIAEGYSVSREKKESFPLTVTSAQKNPTAFYLCASSILGKGYGYTFGSGTRLTVV.

V usage is TRBV11-1 and J usage is TRBJ1-1; D might be TRBD1 (5 bases). Germline-derived CDR1 and CDR2 are SGHAT and FQDESV (reference sequence). The CDR3 length is 14 residues. Trimming stripped 5 bases from V and 6 bases from J, with 16 bases between. The CDR3 coding sequence is TGTGCCAGCAGCCCCAGAATGGGGGGTCCTGAAGCTTTCTTT. As protein: CASSPRMGGPEAFF.

In its sample, this clone was seen once. J is TRBJ2-5 and V is TRBV7-3, with D tentatively TRBD2 (6 bases). CDR1 is SGHTA, CDR2 FQGTGA, per germline. The CDR3 contains 14 residues. V lost 6 bases and J lost 3, with 14 bases in between. The CDR3 DNA reads TGTGCCAGCAGTATGGGACTTGCTAAAGAGACCCAGTACTTC. This codes for CASSMGLAKETQYF.

The chain uses TRBV19 and TRBJ2-6; 10 bases fit TRBD1. The CDR3 is 20 amino acids. Trimming cost V 3 bases and J 2 bases; bases outside gene matches: 13. Looked up from germline, CDR1 is LNHDA and CDR2 is SQIVND (reference sequence). Written as DNA, the CDR3 is TGTGCCAGTAGTATGTCTCTGGGACAGGGGTCCCTCCCTGGGGCCAACGTCCTGACTTTC. Encoded protein: CASSMSLGQGSLPGANVLTF. The full variable domain, rest sourced from reference TRBV19 and TRBJ2-6, is DGGITQSPKYLFRKEGQNVTLSCEQNLNHDAMYWYRQDPGQGLRLIYYSQIVNDFQKGDIAEGYSVSREKKESFPLTVTSAQKNPTAFYLCASSMSLGQGSLPGANVLTFGAGSRLTVL.

This clone was seen a handful of times. One end of the junction fails to match germline, which may point to a read error. The chain is built from TRBV7-7 and TRBJ1-6; D may be TRBD1 (6 bases). Germline lookup yields CDR1 SSHAT and CDR2 FNYEAQ (reference sequence). The CDR3 extends over 16 amino acids. As DNA, the CDR3 is TGTGCTAGCAGCTTAGATACGGACAGCAAGAATTCACCCCTCCACTTT. Residues: CASSLDTDSKNSPLHF. Combining the CDR3 with reference TRBV7-7 and TRBJ1-6 gives the whole variable domain GAGVSQSPRYKVTKRGQDVTLRCDPISSHATLYWYQQALGQGPEFLTYFNYEAQPDKSGLPSDRFSAERPEGSISTLTIQRTEQRDSAMYRCASSLDTDSKNSPLHFGNGTRLTVT.

The chain uses TRBV5-1 and TRBJ1-4; D uncertain. Germline lookup yields CDR1 SGHRS and CDR2 YFSETQ. This CDR3 contains 13 residues. With 1 base removed from V and 7 bases from J, the gap between germline ends came to 8 bases. The CDR3 is CASSLLSPEKLFF. Here the CDR3 DNA reads TGCGCCAGCAGCTTGTTGTCCCCTGAAAAACTGTTTTTT.

The V call is TRBV5-1, the J call TRBJ1-3; TRBD1 might be the D (6 bases). The V end was cut by 6 bases, the J end by 0 bases, with 16 bases between. This CDR3 is built from 16 residues. The germline CDR1 and CDR2 sequences are SGHRS and YFSETQ. The CDR3 protein is CASTDRDTSSGNTIYF. For the CDR3, the DNA is TGCGCCAGCACCGACCGGGACACCAGCTCTGGAAACACCATATATTTT.

The chain couples TRBV9 to TRBJ2-3; D call uncertain. This CDR3 has 15 amino acids. V gave up 0 bases and J gave up 2 bases, with 10 bases separating them. CDR1 and CDR2 from the germline V gene are SGDLS and YYNGEE. The CDR3 DNA is TGTGCCAGCAGCGTAGTAGGTTCCTTCACAGATACGCAGTATTTT. Translating it yields CASSVVGSFTDTQYF.

CDR3 bases: TGTGCCTGGAGTGTAATGGGGGAGCTGGCCGGGGAGCTGTTTTTT. It yields the protein CAWSVMGELAGELFF. The V gene is TRBV30, the J gene TRBJ2-2; D might be TRBD1 or TRBD2, each matching 5 bases. CDR1 GTSNPN and CDR2 SVGIG come from the germline V gene (reference sequence). Trimming pared 0 bases from V and 6 bases from J, leaving 14 bases between. The CDR3 length is 15 residues.